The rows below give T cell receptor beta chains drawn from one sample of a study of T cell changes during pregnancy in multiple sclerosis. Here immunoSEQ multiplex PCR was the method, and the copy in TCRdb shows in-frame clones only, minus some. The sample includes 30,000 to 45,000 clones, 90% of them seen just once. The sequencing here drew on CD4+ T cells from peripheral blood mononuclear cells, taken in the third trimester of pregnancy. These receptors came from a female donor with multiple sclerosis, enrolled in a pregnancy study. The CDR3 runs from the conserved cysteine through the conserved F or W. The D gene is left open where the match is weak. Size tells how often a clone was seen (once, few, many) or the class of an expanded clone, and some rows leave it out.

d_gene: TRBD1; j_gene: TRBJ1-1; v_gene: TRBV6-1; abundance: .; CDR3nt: TGTGCCAGCAGTAGGGACAGGGAAGGAGCTTTCTTT; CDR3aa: CASSRDREGAFF
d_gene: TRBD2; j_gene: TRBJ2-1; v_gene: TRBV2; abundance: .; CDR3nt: TGTGCCAGCAGTGAATGGGGTAGGGAGGGAGGCTCCTACAATGAGCAGTTCTTC; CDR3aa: CASSEWGREGGSYNEQFF
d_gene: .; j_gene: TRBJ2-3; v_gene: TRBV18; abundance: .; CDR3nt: TGTGCCAGCTCACTCGGGACAGATACGCAGTATTTT; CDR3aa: CASSLGTDTQYF
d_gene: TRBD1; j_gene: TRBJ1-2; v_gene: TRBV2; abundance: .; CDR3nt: TGTGCCAGCAGTGGCCGTCCCGGGACAGGGGTTGGGGGCTACACCTTC; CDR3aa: CASSGRPGTGVGGYTF
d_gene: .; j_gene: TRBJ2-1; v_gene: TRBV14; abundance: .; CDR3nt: TGTGCCAGCAGCCAAGATCTCGGAGTATTCTACAATGAGCAGTTCTTC; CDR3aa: CASSQDLGVFYNEQFF
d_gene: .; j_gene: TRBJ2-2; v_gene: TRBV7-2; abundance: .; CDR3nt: TGTGCCAGCAGCTTGGACGTACACCGGGGGACCGGGGAGCTGTTTTTT; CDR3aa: CASSLDVHRGTGELFF
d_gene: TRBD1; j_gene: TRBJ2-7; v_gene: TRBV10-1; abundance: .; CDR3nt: TGCGCCAGCAGTGAGTCGAGGGGGCGGATTTCCTACGAGCAGTACTTC; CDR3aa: CASSESRGRISYEQYF
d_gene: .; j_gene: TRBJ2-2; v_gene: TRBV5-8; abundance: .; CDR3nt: TGTGCCAGCAGCCGGGGAAGCCGGTTCACCGGGGAGCTGTTTTTT; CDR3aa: CASSRGSRFTGELFF
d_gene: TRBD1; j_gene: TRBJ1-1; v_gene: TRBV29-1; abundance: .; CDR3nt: TGCAGCGTTCGCGGTACAGGGGCTGAAGCTTTCTTT; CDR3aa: CSVRGTGAEAFF
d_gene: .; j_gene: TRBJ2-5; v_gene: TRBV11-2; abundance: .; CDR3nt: TGTGCCAGCAGCTTAGGAGACAGAACTCAAGAGACCCAGTACTTC; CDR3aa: CASSLGDRTQETQYF
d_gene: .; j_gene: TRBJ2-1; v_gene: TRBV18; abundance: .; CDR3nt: TGTGCCAGCTCCCTTAAATTTGGTGGGGAGACCTACAATGAGCAGTTCTTC; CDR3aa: CASSLKFGGETYNEQFF
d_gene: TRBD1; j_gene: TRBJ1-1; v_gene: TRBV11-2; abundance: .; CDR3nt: TGTGCCAGCAGCTTACAACAGGGGCTGGGCACTGAAGCTTTCTTT; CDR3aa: CASSLQQGLGTEAFF
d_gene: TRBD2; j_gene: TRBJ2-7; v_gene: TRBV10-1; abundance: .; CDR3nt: TGCGCCAGCAGCGATAGGACTAGTCCTATCTACGAGCAGTACTTC; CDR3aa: CASSDRTSPIYEQYF
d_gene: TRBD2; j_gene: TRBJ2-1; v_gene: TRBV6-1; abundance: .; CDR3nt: TGTGCCAGCAGTGCACAAGGACTAGCGGGAGCTGCCGAGCAGTTCTTC; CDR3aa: CASSAQGLAGAAEQFF
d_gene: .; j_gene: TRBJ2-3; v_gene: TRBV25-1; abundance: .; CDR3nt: TGTGCCAGCGGGCCGGGGGCGGGAGTAACAGATACGCAGTATTTT; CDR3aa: CASGPGAGVTDTQYF
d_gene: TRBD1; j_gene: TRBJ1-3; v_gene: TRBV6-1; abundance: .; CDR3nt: TGTGCCAGCAGTCAAGAGGTGGGACAGGGGCGACGGGTATATTTT; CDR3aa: CASSQEVGQGRRVYF
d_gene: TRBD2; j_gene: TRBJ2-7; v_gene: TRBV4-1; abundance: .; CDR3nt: TGCGCCAGCAGCCAAGAATGGGGGGGCGAGCAGTACTTC; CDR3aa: CASSQEWGGEQYF
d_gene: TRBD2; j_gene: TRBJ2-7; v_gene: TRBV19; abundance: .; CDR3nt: TGTGCCAGTAGTATAGCGGCGGGGGGCTACGAGCAGTACTTC; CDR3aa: CASSIAAGGYEQYF
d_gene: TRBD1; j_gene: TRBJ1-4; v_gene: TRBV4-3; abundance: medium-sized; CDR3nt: TGCGCCAGCAGCCTTCAGACAGGGAGGAATGAAAAACTGTTTTTT; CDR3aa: CASSLQTGRNEKLFF
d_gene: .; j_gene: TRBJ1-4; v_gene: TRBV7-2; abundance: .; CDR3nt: TGTGCCAGCAGCTTAGGAGGGGGGGCCGTAGGTGAAAAACTGTTTTTT; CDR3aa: CASSLGGGAVGEKLFF
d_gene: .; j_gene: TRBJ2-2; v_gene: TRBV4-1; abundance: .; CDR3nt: TGCGCCAGCAGCCAAGAAACCCAGGACTACCCCTATGGGGAGCTGTTTTTT; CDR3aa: CASSQETQDYPYGELFF
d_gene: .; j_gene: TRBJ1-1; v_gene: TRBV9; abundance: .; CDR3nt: TGTGCCAGCAGCGTAGACTGGAACACTGAAGCTTTCTTT; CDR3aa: CASSVDWNTEAFF
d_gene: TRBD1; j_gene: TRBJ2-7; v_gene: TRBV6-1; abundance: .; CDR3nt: TGTGCCAGCAGTGACGTTGGACAGGGGAGGTTCGAGCAGTACTTC; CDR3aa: CASSDVGQGRFEQYF
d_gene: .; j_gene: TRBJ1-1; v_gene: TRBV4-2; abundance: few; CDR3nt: TGTGCCAGCAGCCCAGGGGCTGGGAACACTGAAGCTTTCTTT; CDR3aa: CASSPGAGNTEAFF
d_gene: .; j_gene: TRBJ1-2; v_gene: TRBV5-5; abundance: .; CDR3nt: TGTGCCAGCAGCGTAAGACAGCACTATGGCTACACCTTC; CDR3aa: CASSVRQHYGYTF
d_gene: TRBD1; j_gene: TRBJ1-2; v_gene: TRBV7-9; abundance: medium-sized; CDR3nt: TGTGCCAGCAGCTTCGCCGGGACAGGGCGGTCAGGTGGCTACACCTTC; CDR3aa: CASSFAGTGRSGGYTF
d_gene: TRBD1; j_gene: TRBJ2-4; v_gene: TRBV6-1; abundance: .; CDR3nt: TGTGCCAGCAGGGAAGGACAGGGGACAGCCAAAAACATTCAGTACTTC; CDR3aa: CASREGQGTAKNIQYF
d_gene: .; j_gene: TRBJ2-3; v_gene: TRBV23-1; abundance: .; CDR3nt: TGCGCCATCAGCAGGCAGGTCCGAACCACAGATACGCAGTATTTT; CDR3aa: CAISRQVRTTDTQYF
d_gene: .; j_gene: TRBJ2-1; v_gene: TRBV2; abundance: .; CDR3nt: TGTGCCAGCAGTGGGGTACTAGGAAAGGTCGATGAGCAGTTCTTC; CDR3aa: CASSGVLGKVDEQFF
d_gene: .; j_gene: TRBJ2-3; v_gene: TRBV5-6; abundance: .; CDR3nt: TGTGCCAGCAGCCCCATTGGGGGCGGCGGCACAGATACGCAGTATTTT; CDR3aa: CASSPIGGGGTDTQYF
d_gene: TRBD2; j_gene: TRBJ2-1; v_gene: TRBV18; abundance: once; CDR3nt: TGTGCCAGCTCTTACAGCGGGAGCGGGTACAATGAGCAGTTCTTC; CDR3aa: CASSYSGSGYNEQFF
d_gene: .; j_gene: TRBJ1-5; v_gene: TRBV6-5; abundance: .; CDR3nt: TGTGCCAGCAGTTACAACGACAGATATCAGCCCCAGCATTTT; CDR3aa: CASSYNDRYQPQHF
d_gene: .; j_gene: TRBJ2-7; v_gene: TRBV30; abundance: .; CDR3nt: TGTGCCTGGAGTGTACGTGGACTTGCCTACTACGAGCAGTACTTC; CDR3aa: CAWSVRGLAYYEQYF
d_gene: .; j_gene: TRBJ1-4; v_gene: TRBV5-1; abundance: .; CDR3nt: TGCGCCAGCAGCTTGGCCGTCAGGGATCACTCCTCTAATGAAAAACTGTTTTTT; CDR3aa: CASSLAVRDHSSNEKLFF
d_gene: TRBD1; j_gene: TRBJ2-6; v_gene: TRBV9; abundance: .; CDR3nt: TGTGCCAGCAGCGGGTCCGGGACAGGTGTCTCTGGGGCCAACGTCCTGACTTTC; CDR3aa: CASSGSGTGVSGANVLTF
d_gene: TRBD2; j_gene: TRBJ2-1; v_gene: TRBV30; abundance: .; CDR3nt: TGTGCCTGGAGCCGGCTAGCGGGAGCTGAGTGGGAGAACAATGAGCAGTTCTTC; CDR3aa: CAWSRLAGAEWENNEQFF
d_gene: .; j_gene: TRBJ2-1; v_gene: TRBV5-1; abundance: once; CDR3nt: TGCGCCAGCAGCTCAGGAGGACAGACCTACAATGAGCAGTTCTTC; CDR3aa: CASSSGGQTYNEQFF
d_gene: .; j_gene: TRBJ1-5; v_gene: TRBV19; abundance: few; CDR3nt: TGTGCCAGTAGTGCAGGGTCTAAGTCCCAGCATTTT; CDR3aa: CASSAGSKSQHF
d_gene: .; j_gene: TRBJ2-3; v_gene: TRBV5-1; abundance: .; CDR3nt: TGCGCCAGCAGCTTGGCCAGGGGTTCGTCAGATACGCAGTATTTT; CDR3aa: CASSLARGSSDTQYF
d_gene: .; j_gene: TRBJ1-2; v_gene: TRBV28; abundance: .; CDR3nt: TGTGCCAGCCACCCCGGGGGGGTTTATGGCTACACCTTC; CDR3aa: CASHPGGVYGYTF
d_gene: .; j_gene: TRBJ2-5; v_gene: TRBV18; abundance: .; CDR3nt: TGTGCCAGCTCACCACGGGGGCCAGGGCTAGAGACCCAGTACTTC; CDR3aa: CASSPRGPGLETQYF
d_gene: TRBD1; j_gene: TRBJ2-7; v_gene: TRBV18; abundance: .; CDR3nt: TGTGCCAGCTCACCACCGGGACAGGGACGATACGAGCAGTACTTC; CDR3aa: CASSPPGQGRYEQYF
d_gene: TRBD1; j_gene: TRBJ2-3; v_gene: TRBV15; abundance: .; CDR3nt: TGTGCCACCAGCAGAGATAAGTCCGGACAGGGAAACACAGATACGCAGTATTTT; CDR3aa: CATSRDKSGQGNTDTQYF
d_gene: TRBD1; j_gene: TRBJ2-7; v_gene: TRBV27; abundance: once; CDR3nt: TGTGCCAGCAGTTTACGGGACAGGGGCGACGAGCAGTACTTC; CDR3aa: CASSLRDRGDEQYF
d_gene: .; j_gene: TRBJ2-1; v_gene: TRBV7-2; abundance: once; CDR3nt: TGTGCCAGCAGCTTAAGCGGTAGGGCGGCCATCGGTTACAATGAGCAGTTCTTC; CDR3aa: CASSLSGRAAIGYNEQFF
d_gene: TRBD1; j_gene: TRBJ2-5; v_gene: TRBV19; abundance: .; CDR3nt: TGTGCCAGTAGTATAGGGGGGACAGGGGGCACGAGGCAAGAGACCCAGTACTTC; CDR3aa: CASSIGGTGGTRQETQYF
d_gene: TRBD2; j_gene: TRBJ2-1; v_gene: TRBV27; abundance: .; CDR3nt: TGTGCCAGCAGTAGGGGGCGGGAGGGCTCCTACAATGAGCAGTTCTTC; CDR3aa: CASSRGREGSYNEQFF
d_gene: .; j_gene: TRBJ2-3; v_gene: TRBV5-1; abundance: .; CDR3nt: TGCGCCAGCAGCTTCCAGCGGTCTAGCACAGATACGCAGTATTTT; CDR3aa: CASSFQRSSTDTQYF
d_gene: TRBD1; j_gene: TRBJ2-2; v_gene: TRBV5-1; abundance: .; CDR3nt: TGCGCCAGCAGCTGGTCGGCGACAGGGTTCGTTGGGGAGCTGTTTTTT; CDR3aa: CASSWSATGFVGELFF
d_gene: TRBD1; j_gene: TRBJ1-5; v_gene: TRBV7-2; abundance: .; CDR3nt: TGTGCCAGCAGCCGAGACAGGGGAAATCAGCCCCAGCATTTT; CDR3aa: CASSRDRGNQPQHF
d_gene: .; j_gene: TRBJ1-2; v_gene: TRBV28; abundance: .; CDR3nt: TGTGCCAGCAGTTTTCCGCCAGGGGAAAAAGGGTATGGCTACACCTTC; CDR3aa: CASSFPPGEKGYGYTF
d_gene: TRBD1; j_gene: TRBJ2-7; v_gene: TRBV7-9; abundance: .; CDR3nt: TGTGCCAGCAGCGCTACGGGACAGTCCTACGAGCAGTACTTC; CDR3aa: CASSATGQSYEQYF
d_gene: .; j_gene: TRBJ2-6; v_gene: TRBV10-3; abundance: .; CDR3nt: TGTGCCATCACCAAGGGAGGTTCCTCTGGGGCCAACGTCCTGACTTTC; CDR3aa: CAITKGGSSGANVLTF
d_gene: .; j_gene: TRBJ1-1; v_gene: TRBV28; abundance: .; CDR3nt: TGTGCCAGCAGTTTAATCTACAGAGGGACTGAAGCTTTCTTT; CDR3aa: CASSLIYRGTEAFF